This T cell receptor (beta chain) was retrieved from a study of technical replicates of blood from a few donors. Using immunoSEQ multiplex PCR, the repertoire was profiled, and TCRdb retains in-frame clones only, with some absent. The table lists 75,000 to 95,000 clones, less than 96% of them singletons. V shed 5 bases and J 7 bases; nucleotides not matched to a gene: 4. Germline V gene data show CDR1 as LNHNV and CDR2 as YYDKDF (reference sequence). The CDR3 covers 15 residues. The sequenced material came from T cells isolated from PBMCs. This receptor was identified in a human donor in good health. The chain couples TRBV15 to TRBJ2-1; 14 bases line up with TRBD2. The CDR3 protein is CATSGTSGRLNEQFF. The CDR3 DNA is TGTGCCACCAGCGGGACTAGCGGGAGATTAAATGAGCAGTTCTTC.